One sample yielded the 25 T cell receptor beta chains listed below, sequenced in a study of post-analysis software for immune sequencing data. Overall study findings and caveats: Patients used a handful of TRBV segments, including TRBV5-6, TRBV5-1 and TRBV20-1, more often than controls.

What these receptors recognize is not known. cDNA libraries of TCR beta carried unique molecular identifiers. Via MiXCR, TCRdb re-called the PCR reads, giving one row per CDR3 protein. The table has 750,000 to 950,000 distinct CDR3 sequences, 40% to 55% seen once. The material sequenced was blood. The receptors shown here come from a girl aged 5-17 years with multiple sclerosis.

The rearrangement links TRBV29-1 to TRBJ2-5; D is ambiguous. Trimming took off 7 bases at V and 4 bases at J, with 13 bases between the two ends. Germline CDR1 reads SQVTM; CDR2 reads ANQGSEA. The CDR3 loop spans 12 amino acids. The CDR3 region is CSAKWVSETQYF. CDR3 DNA: TGCAGCGCTAAGTGGGTTTCAGAGACCCAGTACTTC.

This clonotype turned up a few times. The J gene is TRBJ1-1, the V gene TRBV15, with D hard to call. The CDR3 sequence is 13 residues long. From germline, CDR1 is LNHNV and CDR2 YYDKDF (reference sequence). Deletions cut 1 base from V and 6 bases from J, with 9 bases between. As DNA, the CDR3 is TGTGCCACCAGCAGAGTCGGTCGGGCTGAAGCTTTCTTT. Translation gives CATSRVGRAEAFF.

The CDR3 is CASSRQGLTEAFF. In nucleotides, the CDR3 is TGTGCCAGCAGCCGGCAGGGTCTCACTGAAGCTTTCTTT. The V gene is TRBV7-3, the J gene TRBJ1-1, with TRBD1 as a possible D gene (5 bases). CDR3 length equals 13 residues. Trimming took 5 bases from V and 4 from J, leaving 11 bases between them. Germline V CDR1 and CDR2: SGHTA, FQGTGA.

The rearrangement uses TRBV7-6 and TRBJ2-3; 7 bases map to TRBD2. The germline V gene has CDR1 SGHVS and CDR2 FNYEAQ. This CDR3 comprises 16 residues. V trimming: 1 base; J trimming: 6 bases; junction bases outside the gene matches: 10. Here the CDR3 reads CASSLVLASGEDTQYF. The CDR3 region has the DNA TGTGCCAGCAGCTTAGTTTTGGCTAGCGGAGAGGATACGCAGTATTTT.

The count of this clonotype is one. The V and J genes are TRBV20-1 and TRBJ2-3; no definite D call. CDR3 length equals 12 residues. V lost 6 bases and J lost 4, with 11 bases in between. Germline CDR1 reads DFQATT; CDR2 reads SNEGSKA (reference sequence). CDR3 nucleotide sequence: TGCAGTGCCAGAACGGAACCAGATACGCAGTATTTT. It translates to CSARTEPDTQYF.

This chain joins TRBV2 and TRBJ2-3, with 7 bases matching TRBD2. The CDR3 totals 12 residues. V dropped 4 bases and J dropped 14; count of bases not matched to a gene: 9. Germline CDR1 is SNHLY and CDR2 is FYNNEI. The CDR3 sequence: CASSGVSRERYF. CDR3 coding DNA: TGTGCCAGCAGTGGGGTTTCGCGGGAGAGGTATTTT.

As DNA, the CDR3 is TGTGCCAGACTTTCCACCGGGGATACAGATACGCAGTATTTT. Translation gives CARLSTGDTDTQYF. The chain joins TRBV2 to TRBJ2-3, with D possibly TRBD2 on 5 matching bases. The germline CDR1 and CDR2 sequences are SNHLY and FYNNEI. The CDR3 consists of 14 residues. V gave up 9 bases and J gave up 3 bases, with 16 bases separating them.

The genes are TRBV6-1 and TRBJ2-3; D may match TRBD1 or TRBD2 (5 bases each). From germline, CDR1 is MNHNS and CDR2 SASEGT. The CDR3 extends over 15 amino acids. The V end lost 4 bases, the J end lost 1 base, and 12 bases lay between the germline ends. The CDR3 reads CASSVRESGTDTQYF. The CDR3 nucleotides read TGTGCCAGCAGTGTCAGGGAGTCGGGCACAGATACGCAGTATTTT.

This clonotype turned up a few times. The chain employs TRBV5-1 and TRBJ2-1; 9 bases agree with TRBD2. Germline trimming cut 0 bases from V and 6 bases from J; bases unmatched to any gene: 4. In germline, CDR1 is SGHRS, CDR2 YFSETQ. The CDR3 is 15 amino acids. The CDR3 is CASSLEPSGINEQFF. The CDR3, as DNA: TGCGCCAGCAGCTTGGAGCCTAGCGGGATCAATGAGCAGTTCTTC.

The gene calls are TRBV7-2 and TRBJ2-5; D unresolved. The CDR3 extends over 16 amino acids. The germline CDR1 and CDR2 sequences are SGHTA and FQGNSA. Between the trimmed V and J ends, which lost 2 bases and 5 bases, there was a span of 18 bases. DNA for the CDR3: TGTGCCAGCAGCTTATTGCCCCGCCTCCGGTTGGAGACCCAGTACTTC. Its translation is CASSLLPRLRLETQYF.

The V call is TRBV4-1, the J call TRBJ2-3; unclear D gene. CDR1 and CDR2 (germline): MGHRA, YSYEKL. V was clipped by 4 bases and J by 6 bases, with 11 bases between them. This CDR3 contains 13 residues. Here the CDR3 reads CASSLTDRDTQYF. As DNA, the CDR3 is TGCGCCAGCAGCCTAACTGATAGGGATACGCAGTATTTT.

This sequence joins TRBV6-5 and TRBJ1-6, with 7 bases aligning to TRBD1. The V gene's germline CDR1 is MNHEY and CDR2 SVGAGI. The CDR3 runs to 15 residues. Trimming took 1 base from V and 8 from J; bases not matched to a gene: 5. CDR3 in amino acids: CASSYYRGEDSPLHF. CDR3 in DNA: TGTGCCAGCAGTTACTACAGGGGAGAGGATTCACCCCTCCACTTT.

This clonotype was seen a few times. The V call is TRBV10-3, the J call TRBJ2-5; a possible D gene is TRBD2 (5 bases). Germline V gene data show CDR1 as ENHRY and CDR2 as SYGVKD. The CDR3 has 16 residues. The V end was cut by 4 bases, the J end by 4 bases, with 19 bases between. DNA of the CDR3: TGTGCCATCAGTGGTGGGGAGAGTTTTCCCCCAGAGACCCAGTACTTC. The encoded protein is CAISGGESFPPETQYF.

The count of this clonotype is one. This chain joins TRBV28 and TRBJ1-1; weak D call: TRBD1 (5 bases). CDR1 and CDR2 (germline): MDHEN, SYDVKM. Trimming stripped 6 bases from V and 1 base from J, with 12 bases between. The CDR3 runs 14 residues. CDR3 DNA sequence: TGTGCCAGCAGCCTGGCAGGGTGGAACACTGAAGCTTTCTTT. It encodes CASSLAGWNTEAFF.

J is TRBJ1-1 and V is TRBV7-9; D gene uncertain. The germline V gene has CDR1 SEHNR and CDR2 FQNEAQ (reference sequence). CDR3 length: 11 residues. V gave up 6 bases and J gave up 8 bases, with 10 bases separating them. The CDR3 DNA is TGTGCCAGCAGGACCTCCGGGGAAGCTTTCTTT. Its protein is CASRTSGEAFF. The full variable domain, its missing parts supplied by reference TRBV7-9 and TRBJ1-1, is DTGVSQNPRHKITKRGQNVTFRCDPISEHNRLYWYRQTLGQGPEFLTYFQNEAQLEKSRLLSDRFSAERPKGSFSTLEIQRTEQGDSAMYLCASRTSGEAFFGQGTRLTVV.

This clonotype was detected a few times. V is TRBV7-6 and J is TRBJ1-1; D might be TRBD1 (5 bases). This CDR3 has 12 residues. The germline V gene has CDR1 SGHVS and CDR2 FNYEAQ. The V end lost 0 bases, the J end lost 6 bases, and 5 bases lay between the germline ends. CDR3 loop: CASSLAGAEAFF. DNA of the CDR3: TGTGCCAGCAGCTTAGCAGGGGCTGAAGCTTTCTTT.

This rearrangement joins TRBV12-3 or TRBV12-4 to TRBJ2-3; D tentatively fits TRBD1 or TRBD2 (5 bases each). The V gene lost 3 bases and the J gene lost 4 bases, with 8 bases spanning the gap. This CDR3 has 13 amino acids. This CDR3 reads CASSFGTSDTQYF. The DNA for the CDR3 is TGTGCCAGCAGTTTTGGGACCTCAGATACGCAGTATTTT.

V gene TRBV12-3 or TRBV12-4 combines with J gene TRBJ2-3, with 7 nucleotides matching TRBD2. J lost 1 base, V lost 2 bases, and 6 bases had no gene match. The CDR3 is 16 amino acids. CDR3: CASSLWAGARTDTQYF. CDR3 coding DNA: TGTGCCAGCAGTTTATGGGCGGGAGCGCGCACAGATACGCAGTATTTT.

The V call is TRBV20-1, the J call TRBJ2-7; 7 bases match TRBD1. V trimming: 7 bases; J trimming: 2 bases; junction bases outside the gene matches: 14. Germline V gene sequence: CDR1 DFQATT, CDR2 SNEGSKA (reference sequence). CDR3 length: 15 residues. This CDR3 reads CSVVTGAVNAYEQYF. The CDR3 nucleotides read TGCAGTGTCGTAACAGGGGCCGTAAATGCCTACGAGCAGTACTTC.

This clonotype was counted between two and nine times. The chain recombines TRBV10-3 with TRBJ2-6; D not certain. The germline CDR1 and CDR2 sequences are ENHRY and SYGVKD. V lost 0 bases, J lost 6 bases, and 9 bases lay in between. This CDR3 has 15 residues. The CDR3 here is CAISESVLEANVLTF. DNA for the CDR3: TGTGCCATCAGTGAGTCAGTGCTGGAGGCCAACGTCCTGACTTTC.

This clonotype has just one count. V usage is TRBV7-2 and J usage is TRBJ2-5; weak D call: TRBD2 (6 bases). V lost 2 bases to trimming and J lost 2 bases, with 12 bases between them. The CDR3 runs to 15 residues. Germline V gives CDR1 SGHTA, CDR2 FQGNSA. CDR3 bases: TGTGCCAGCAGCTTATCAGGGCGGGGACAAGAGACCCAGTACTTC. It specifies CASSLSGRGQETQYF.

The genes are TRBV6-2 or TRBV6-3 and TRBJ2-4; 8 bases line up with TRBD2. The DNA end is more similar to TRBJ2-7, so the J call may be wrong. From germline, CDR1 is MNHEY and CDR2 SVGEGT. CDR3 length equals 16 residues. CDR3 bases: TGTGCCAGCAGTTACGAGGGACTAGAGGGACTATACGAGCAGTACTTC. Translation gives CASSYEGLEGLYEQYF.

This clonotype was seen more than once but under ten times. J is TRBJ2-5 and V is TRBV12-3 or TRBV12-4; D call uncertain. The CDR3 runs 14 residues. The V and J ends lost 6 bases and 5 bases respectively, with 16 bases between them. The CDR3 spells CASSPKSLRETQYF. CDR3 DNA: TGTGCCAGCAGCCCCAAGAGTTTGAGGGAGACCCAGTACTTC.

This clonotype was seen a handful of times. The J gene is TRBJ2-3, the V gene TRBV20-1; 11 bases line up with TRBD1. This CDR3 contains 15 residues. Germline V gene sequence: CDR1 DFQATT, CDR2 SNEGSKA (reference sequence). The ends lost 5 bases at V and 4 bases at J; junction bases unmatched: 8. DNA for the CDR3: TGCAGTGCTGACGCGGACAGGGGGCTGGCAGATACGCAGTATTTT. This codes for CSADADRGLADTQYF.

V and J are TRBV20-1 and TRBJ2-1, with D hard to call. This CDR3 region has 12 residues. Between the trimmed V and J ends, which lost 8 bases and 3 bases, there was a span of 11 bases. CDR1 DFQATT and CDR2 SNEGSKA come from the germline V gene (reference sequence). The DNA of the CDR3 is TGCAGTCCCTCTGATCTCTACAATGAGCAGTTCTTC. Translation gives CSPSDLYNEQFF.